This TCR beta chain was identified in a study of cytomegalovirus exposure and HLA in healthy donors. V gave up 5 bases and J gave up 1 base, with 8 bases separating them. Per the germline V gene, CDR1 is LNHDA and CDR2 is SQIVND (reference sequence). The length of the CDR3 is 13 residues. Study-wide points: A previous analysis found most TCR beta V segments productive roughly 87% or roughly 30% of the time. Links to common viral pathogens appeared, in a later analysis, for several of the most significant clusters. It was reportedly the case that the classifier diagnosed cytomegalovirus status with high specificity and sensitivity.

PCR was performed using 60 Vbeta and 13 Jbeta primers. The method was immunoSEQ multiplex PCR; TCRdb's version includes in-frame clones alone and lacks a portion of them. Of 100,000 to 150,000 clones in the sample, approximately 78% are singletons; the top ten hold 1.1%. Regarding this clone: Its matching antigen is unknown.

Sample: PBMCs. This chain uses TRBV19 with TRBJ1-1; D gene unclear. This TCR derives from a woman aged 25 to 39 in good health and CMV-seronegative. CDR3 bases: TGTGCCAGTAGTCCCTCCTCGAACACTGAAGCTTTCTTT. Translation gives CASSPSSNTEAFF.